These 6 T cell receptor beta chains were sequenced from one sample in a study of blood T cell repertoires in COVID-19. Produced via immunoSEQ multiplex PCR; TCRdb's table is partial and in-frame only. The sample records roughly 75,000 clones, about 85% being singletons. Specimen: peripheral blood. The receptors were sampled from a man between 45 and 60 years old with COVID-19, enrolled during active disease.

The chain recombines TRBV5-1 with TRBJ2-3; TRBD2 might be the D (6 bases). The CDR3 spans 15 residues. V was trimmed by 4 bases and J by 2 bases, leaving 14 bases between them. The V gene's germline CDR1 is SGHRS and CDR2 YFSETQ. The CDR3 DNA follows: TGCGCCAGCAGCCCGGGGGTACAACCCACAGATACGCAGTATTTT. The encoded protein is CASSPGVQPTDTQYF.

The chain uses TRBV14 and TRBJ2-3; D is perhaps TRBD1 (6 bases). V was pared by 5 bases and J by 6 bases, with 15 bases between. CDR1 and CDR2 from the germline V gene are SGHDN and FVKESK. The CDR3 loop spans 14 amino acids. CDR3 in amino acids: CASSVRTGTDTQYF. The CDR3 DNA is TGTGCCAGCAGCGTAAGAACAGGGACGGATACGCAGTATTTT.

The V and J genes are TRBV19 and TRBJ2-2, with 8 positions matching TRBD2. J gave up 4 bases and V 10 bases, and 8 bases lay outside the gene matches. CDR1 and CDR2 from the germline V gene are LNHDA and SQIVND (reference sequence). The CDR3 covers 14 residues. The CDR3 DNA is TGTGCCACTCGAGCGGGAGCGGGCACCGGGGAGCTGTTTTTT. Its translation: CATRAGAGTGELFF. Variable domain in full (rest from reference TRBV19 and TRBJ2-2): DGGITQSPKYLFRKEGQNVTLSCEQNLNHDAMYWYRQDPGQGLRLIYYSQIVNDFQKGDIAEGYSVSREKKESFPLTVTSAQKNPTAFYLCATRAGAGTGELFFGEGSRLTVL.

This rearrangement joins TRBV27 to TRBJ1-1; no reliable D call. Between the trimmed V and J ends, which lost 2 bases and 3 bases, there was a span of 7 bases. Germline CDR1 MNHEY, CDR2 SMNVEV (reference sequence). The CDR3 length is 13 residues. The CDR3 nucleotides read TGTGCCAGCAGTTTAAGGGAGGACACTGAAGCTTTCTTT. Amino acids: CASSLREDTEAFF.

The chain joins TRBV5-1 to TRBJ2-3; possible D gene TRBD2, 6 bases. Looked up from germline, CDR1 is SGHRS and CDR2 is YFSETQ. V dropped 4 bases and J dropped 2 bases, with 17 bases sitting between them. This CDR3 has 16 amino acids. The CDR3 sequence: CASSPFSEGITDTQYF. In nucleotides, the CDR3 is TGCGCCAGCAGCCCATTCTCGGAGGGGATCACAGATACGCAGTATTTT.

The count of this clone is one. The chain employs TRBV29-1 and TRBJ2-3; D is ambiguous. There are 11 residues in the CDR3. Germline loops: CDR1 SQVTM, CDR2 ANQGSEA. V lost 8 bases and J 6 bases, leaving 12 bases between the germline ends. This chain's CDR3 is CSPEVFDTQYF. The CDR3 region has the DNA TGCAGCCCAGAGGTATTTGATACGCAGTATTTT.